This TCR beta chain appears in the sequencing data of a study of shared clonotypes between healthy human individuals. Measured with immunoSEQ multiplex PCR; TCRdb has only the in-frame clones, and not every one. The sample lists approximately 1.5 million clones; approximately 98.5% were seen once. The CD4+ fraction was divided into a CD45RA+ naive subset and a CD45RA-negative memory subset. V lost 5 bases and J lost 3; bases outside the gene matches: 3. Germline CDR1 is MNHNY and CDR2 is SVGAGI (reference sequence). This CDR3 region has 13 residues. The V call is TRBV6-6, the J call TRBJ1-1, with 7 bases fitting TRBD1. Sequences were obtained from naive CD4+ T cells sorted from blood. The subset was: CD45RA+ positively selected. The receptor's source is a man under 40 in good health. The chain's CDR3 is CASSDRADTEAFF. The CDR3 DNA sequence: TGTGCCAGCAGTGACAGGGCAGACACTGAAGCTTTCTTT.